This T cell receptor beta chain was retrieved from a study of T cell responses to AZD1222 COVID-19 vaccine. Across the study: The analysis combined second doses at about 4 or about 12 weeks.

Comments on this clone: Its antigen is not known.

Using immunoSEQ multiplex PCR, the repertoire was profiled, and TCRdb retains in-frame clones only, with some absent. The sample has 95,000 to 150,000 clones; over 70% are singletons. Overall study results and limits: Nearly half of the spike-specific TCRs reportedly recognize variant regions that carry no mutations. Scientists sampled the repertoires only once the peak T cell response had passed. Among AZD1222 vaccinees, only five to seven were seropositive at baseline.

Germline CDR1 and CDR2: SGHRS and YFSETQ. J lost 4 bases, V lost 1 base, and 1 base had no gene match. This CDR3 region has 14 residues. The source was peripheral blood, collected on day 0 of AZD1222 vaccination. This receptor was obtained from an adult in good health. The chain couples TRBV5-1 to TRBJ2-3; TRBD2 agrees at 9 bases. CDR3 region: CASSLSGGPDTQYF. The CDR3 DNA is TGCGCCAGCAGCTTGAGCGGGGGGCCAGATACGCAGTATTTT. Filled out from reference TRBV5-1 and TRBJ2-3, the complete variable domain reads KAGVTQTPRYLIKTRGQQVTLSCSPISGHRSVSWYQQTPGQGLQFLFEYFSETQRNKGNFPGRFSGRQFSNSRSEMNVSTLELGDSALYLCASSLSGGPDTQYFGPGTRLTVL.